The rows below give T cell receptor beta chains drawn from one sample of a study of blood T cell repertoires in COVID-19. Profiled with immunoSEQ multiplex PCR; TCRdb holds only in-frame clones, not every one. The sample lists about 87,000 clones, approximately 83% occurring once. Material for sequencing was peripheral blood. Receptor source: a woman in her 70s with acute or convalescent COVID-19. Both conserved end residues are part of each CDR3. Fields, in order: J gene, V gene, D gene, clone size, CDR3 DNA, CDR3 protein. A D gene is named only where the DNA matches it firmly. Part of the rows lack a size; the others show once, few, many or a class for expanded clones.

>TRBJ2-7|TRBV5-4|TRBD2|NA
TGTGCCAGCAGTTTGGGACTAGCGGGGGGAGCGGAGCAGTACTTC
CASSLGLAGGAEQYF
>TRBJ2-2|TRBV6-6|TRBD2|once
TGTGCCGTCCGAGGGACTATCTCTGAGAACACCGGGGAGCTGTTTTTT
CAVRGTISENTGELFF
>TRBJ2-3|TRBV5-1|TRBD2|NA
TGCGCCAGCAGCGAGGGGATTAGCGGGGGCACAGATACGCAGTATTTT
CASSEGISGGTDTQYF
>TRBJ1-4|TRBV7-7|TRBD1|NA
TGTGCTAGCAGCTACCCAGGAGGGACAGGCAATGAAAAACTGTTTTTT
CASSYPGGTGNEKLFF
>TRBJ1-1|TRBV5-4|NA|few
TGTGCCAGCAGCCGGGGACGGGGGAGCACTGAAGCTTTCTTT
CASSRGRGSTEAFF
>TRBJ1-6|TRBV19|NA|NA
TGTGCCAGTAGTACGACAGGATCACCCCTCCACTTT
CASSTTGSPLHF
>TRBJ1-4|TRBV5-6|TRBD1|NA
TGTGCCAGCAGCTCTTTGACAGGGGGCAATGAAAAACTGTTTTTT
CASSSLTGGNEKLFF
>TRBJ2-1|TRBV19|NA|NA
TGTGCCAGTAGTCTACAGGGCTTCGGCAGGAATGAGCAGTTCTTC
CASSLQGFGRNEQFF
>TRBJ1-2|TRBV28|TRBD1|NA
TGTGCCAGCAGTTTAGTGACAGGGGGGGCAAACTATGGCTACACCTTC
CASSLVTGGANYGYTF
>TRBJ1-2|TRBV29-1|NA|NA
TGCAGCGTTGACGTACACAACTATGGCTACACCTTC
CSVDVHNYGYTF
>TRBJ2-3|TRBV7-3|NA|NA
TGTGCCAGCAGCTTATATTCGGGTACGCAGTATTTT
CASSLYSGTQYF
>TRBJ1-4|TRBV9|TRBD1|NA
TGTGCCAGCAGCGTACGACAGGGGGATCGGGAAAAACTGTTTTTT
CASSVRQGDREKLFF
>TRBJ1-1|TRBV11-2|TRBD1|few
TGTGCCAGCAGCTTAGGAGGGGGCGGCGCTTTCTTT
CASSLGGGGAFF
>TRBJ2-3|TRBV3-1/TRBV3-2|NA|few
TGTGCCAGCAGCGAAACTCCTTCTGGCACAGATACGCAGTATTTT
CASSETPSGTDTQYF
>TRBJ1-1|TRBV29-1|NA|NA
TGCAGCGTTGACAAGCTTTACGCTTTCTTT
CSVDKLYAFF
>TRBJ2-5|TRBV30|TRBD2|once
TGTGCCTGGAGGCGGACTAGTAGAGAGACCCAGTACTTC
CAWRRTSRETQYF
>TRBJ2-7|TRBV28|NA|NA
TGTGCCAGCAGTTTACTATCTATTAATTACGAGCAGTACTTC
CASSLLSINYEQYF
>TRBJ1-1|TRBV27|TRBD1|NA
TGTGCCAGCACTACAGGGGCAACGAACACTGAAGCTTTCTTT
CASTTGATNTEAFF
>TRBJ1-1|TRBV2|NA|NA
TGTGCCAGCAGTATCCAAGGGAGTTACACTGAAGCTTTCTTT
CASSIQGSYTEAFF
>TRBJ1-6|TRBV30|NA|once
TGTGCCTGGAGTGTAGCAGGGGCCGGGAATTCACCCCTCCACTTT
CAWSVAGAGNSPLHF
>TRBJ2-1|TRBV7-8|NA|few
TGTGCCAGCAGCTTTAATGGACTGCGTTTGCAGTTCTTC
CASSFNGLRLQFF
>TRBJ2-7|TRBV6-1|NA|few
TGTGCCAGCAGTGAAGGACTAGCCTACGAGCAGTACTTC
CASSEGLAYEQYF
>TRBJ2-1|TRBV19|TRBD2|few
TGTGCCAGTAGTATAGGGCTAGCGGAAGGAGGGTTCTTC
CASSIGLAEGGFF
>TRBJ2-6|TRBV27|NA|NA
TGTGCCAGCAGTTTCGTGGGAGGCGAAAGGACATCTGGGGCCAACGTCCTGACTTTC
CASSFVGGERTSGANVLTF
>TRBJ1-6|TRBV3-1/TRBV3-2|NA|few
TGTGCCAGCAGCCAAGGAGGGACAAATTCACCCCTCCACTTT
CASSQGGTNSPLHF
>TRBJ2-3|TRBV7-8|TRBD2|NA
TGTGCCAGCAGCTATACTAGCGGGGGGGGTTCAGATACGCAGTATTTT
CASSYTSGGGSDTQYF
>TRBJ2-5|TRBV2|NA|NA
TGTGCCAGCCAAGGGGTGCGGCGAGAGACCCAGTACTTC
CASQGVRRETQYF
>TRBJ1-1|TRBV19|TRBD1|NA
TGTGCCAGTAGTATAGATAAGACAGGGGGTTATTTGGGCACTGAAGCTTTCTTT
CASSIDKTGGYLGTEAFF
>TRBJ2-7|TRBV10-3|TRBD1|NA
TGTGCCATCAGTGCCACAGGGGGAGGCTCCGAGCAGTACTTC
CAISATGGGSEQYF
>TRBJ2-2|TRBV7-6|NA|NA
TGTGCCAGCAGCCCGTTCTTTAGTGAAACCGGGGAGCTGTTTTTT
CASSPFFSETGELFF
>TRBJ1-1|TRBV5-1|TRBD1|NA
TGCGCCAGCAGCATAGGACAGGCGATGACTGAAGCTTTCTTT
CASSIGQAMTEAFF
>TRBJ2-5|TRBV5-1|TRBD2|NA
TGCGCCAGCAGCGTCGGGACTAGCGTAGAGACCCAGTACTTC
CASSVGTSVETQYF
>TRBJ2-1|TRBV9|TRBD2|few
TGTGCCAGCAGCGTGGTACTAGCGGGGGACAATGAGCAGTTCTTC
CASSVVLAGDNEQFF
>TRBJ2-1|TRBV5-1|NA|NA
TGCGCCAGCAGCTTGGCGTCAGGGCTCTACAATGAGCAGTTCTTC
CASSLASGLYNEQFF
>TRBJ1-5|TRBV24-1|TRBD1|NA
TGTGCCACCAGCCAGGCAGGGGGCCTTCAGCCCCAGCATTTT
CATSQAGGLQPQHF
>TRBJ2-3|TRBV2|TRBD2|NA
TGTGCCAGCAGACGACTAGCGGGGGTCCCAGATACGCAGTATTTT
CASRRLAGVPDTQYF